This T cell receptor (beta chain) was recovered during a study of blood T cell repertoires in COVID-19. Study-wide context: The samples span acute and convalescent COVID-19 from the United States, Italy and Spain. The cDNA or gDNA used as material had been derived from T cells, B-cell-depleted T cells, or PBMCs.

Original data processing: Amplified reference gene primers provided the basis for estimating nucleated cell counts. Sequencing was performed with immunoSEQ multiplex PCR; in TCRdb, only in-frame clones are kept and a portion is missing. V, J and clone size are those of that table, while D and trimming were read from the DNA. Of more than 200,000 clones in the sample, around 90% were seen once. Donors in Cohort 3 counted as recovered after two negative PCRs, clearance, or symptom resolution. In its sample, this clone was seen a few times. The clonotype was recovered from a woman between 50 and 59 years old who had recovered from COVID-19. Sequencing input: PBMCs or T cells enriched from blood (not recorded which).

The CDR3 DNA is TGCGCCAGCAGCCTTACCCGGACTAGCGATTCCTACGAGCAGTACTTC. Amino acid sequence: CASSLTRTSDSYEQYF. The chain has TRBV4-1 and TRBJ2-7; 9 bases are a match to TRBD2. Trimming at V came to 4 bases and at J to 1 base, leaving 8 bases not matched to a gene. This CDR3 region has 16 residues. Germline-derived CDR1 and CDR2 are MGHRA and YSYEKL.